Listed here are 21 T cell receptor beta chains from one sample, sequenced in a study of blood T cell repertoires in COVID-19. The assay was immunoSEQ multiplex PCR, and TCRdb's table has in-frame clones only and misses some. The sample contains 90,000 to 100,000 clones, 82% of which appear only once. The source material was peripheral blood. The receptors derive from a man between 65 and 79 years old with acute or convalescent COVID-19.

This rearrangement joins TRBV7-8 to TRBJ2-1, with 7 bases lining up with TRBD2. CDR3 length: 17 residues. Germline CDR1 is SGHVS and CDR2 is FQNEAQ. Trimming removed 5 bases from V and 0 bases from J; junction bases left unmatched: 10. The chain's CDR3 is CASSPNRLARSYNEQFF. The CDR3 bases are TGTGCCAGCAGCCCCAACCGACTAGCTCGCTCCTACAATGAGCAGTTCTTC.

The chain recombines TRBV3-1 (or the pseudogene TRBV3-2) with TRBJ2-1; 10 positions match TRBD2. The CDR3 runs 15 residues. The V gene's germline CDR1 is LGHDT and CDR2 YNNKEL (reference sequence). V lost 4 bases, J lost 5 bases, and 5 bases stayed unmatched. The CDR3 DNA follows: TGTGCCAGCAGCCCTACGGGACTAGCGCACAATGAGCAGTTCTTC. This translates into CASSPTGLAHNEQFF.

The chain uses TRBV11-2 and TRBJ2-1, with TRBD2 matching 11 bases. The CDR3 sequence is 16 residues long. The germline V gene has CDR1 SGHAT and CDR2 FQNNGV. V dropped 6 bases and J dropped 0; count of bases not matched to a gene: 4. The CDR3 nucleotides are TGTGCCAGCAGGCTAGCGGGGGGCCTCTCCTACAATGAGCAGTTCTTC. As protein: CASRLAGGLSYNEQFF.

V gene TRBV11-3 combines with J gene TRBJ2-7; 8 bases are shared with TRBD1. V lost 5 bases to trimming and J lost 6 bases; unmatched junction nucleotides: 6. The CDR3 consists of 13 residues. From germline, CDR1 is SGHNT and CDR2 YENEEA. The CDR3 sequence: CASSQDRESEQYF. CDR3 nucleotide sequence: TGTGCCAGCAGCCAGGACAGGGAATCCGAGCAGTACTTC.

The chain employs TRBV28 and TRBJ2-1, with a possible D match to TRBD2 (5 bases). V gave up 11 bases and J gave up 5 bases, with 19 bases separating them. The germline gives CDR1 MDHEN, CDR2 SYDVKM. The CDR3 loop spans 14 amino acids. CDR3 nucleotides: TGTGCCGCAGAGGGCCCTGCCCCCCACAATGAGCAGTTCTTC. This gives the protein CAAEGPAPHNEQFF.

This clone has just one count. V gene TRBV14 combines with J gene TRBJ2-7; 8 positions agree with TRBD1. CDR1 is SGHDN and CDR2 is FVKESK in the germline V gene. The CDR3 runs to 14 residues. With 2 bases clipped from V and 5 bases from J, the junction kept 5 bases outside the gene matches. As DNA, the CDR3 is TGTGCCAGCAGCCAAAACAGGGGGTCCCACGAGCAGTACTTC. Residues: CASSQNRGSHEQYF.

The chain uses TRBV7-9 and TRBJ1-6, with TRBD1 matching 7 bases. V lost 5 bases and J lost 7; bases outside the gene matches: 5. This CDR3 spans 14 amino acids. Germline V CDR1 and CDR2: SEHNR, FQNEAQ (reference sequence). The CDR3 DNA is TGTGCCAGCAGCGGGACAGAACAAAATTCACCCCTCCACTTT. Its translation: CASSGTEQNSPLHF.

The CDR3 sequence is CASSPNKDRPQETQYF. CDR3 bases: TGCGCCAGCAGCCCAAATAAAGACAGGCCCCAAGAGACCCAGTACTTC. The gene calls are TRBV4-1 and TRBJ2-5; D might be TRBD1 (6 bases). Germline CDR1 is MGHRA and CDR2 is YSYEKL. The CDR3 loop spans 16 amino acids. V lost 4 bases and J 1 base, leaving 16 bases between the germline ends.

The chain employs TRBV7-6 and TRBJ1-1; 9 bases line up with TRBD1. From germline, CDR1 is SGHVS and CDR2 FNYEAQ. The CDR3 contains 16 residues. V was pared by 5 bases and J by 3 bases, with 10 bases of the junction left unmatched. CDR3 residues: CASSTGQGRFDTEAFF. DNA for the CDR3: TGTGCCAGCAGCACGGGACAGGGTCGTTTCGACACTGAAGCTTTCTTT.

CDR3 sequence: CASSLRGGRENYEQYF. CDR3 nucleotides: TGTGCCAGCAGCTTAAGAGGGGGCCGGGAAAACTACGAGCAGTACTTC. V gene TRBV11-2 combines with J gene TRBJ2-7, with 7 bases lining up with TRBD1. The CDR3 length is 16 residues. With 2 bases clipped from V and 3 bases from J, the junction kept 10 bases outside the gene matches. CDR1 and CDR2 from the germline V gene are SGHAT and FQNNGV. The whole variable domain, filled in from reference TRBV11-2 and TRBJ2-7, reads EAGVAQSPRYKIIEKRQSVAFWCNPISGHATLYWYQQILGQGPKLLIQFQNNGVVDDSQLPKDRFSAERLKGVDSTLKIQPAKLEDSAVYLCASSLRGGRENYEQYFGPGTRLTVT.

The CDR3 is CASSTYTEAFF. The CDR3 region has the DNA TGCGCCAGCAGCACTTACACTGAAGCTTTCTTT. The chain uses TRBV10-2 and TRBJ1-1, with D hard to call. V dropped 6 bases and J dropped 3 bases, with 5 bases sitting between them. The CDR3 has 11 amino acids. Germline values: CDR1 WSHSY, CDR2 SAAADI.

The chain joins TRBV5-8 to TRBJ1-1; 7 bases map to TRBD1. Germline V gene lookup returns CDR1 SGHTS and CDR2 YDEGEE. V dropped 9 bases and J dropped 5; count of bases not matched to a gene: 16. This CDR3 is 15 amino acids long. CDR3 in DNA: TGTGCCACCCCCGCTCGACCACAGGGGAGGACTGAAGCTTTCTTT. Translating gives CATPARPQGRTEAFF. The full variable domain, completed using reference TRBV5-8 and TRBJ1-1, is EAGVTQSPTHLIKTRGQQATLRCSPISGHTSVYWYQQALGLGLQFLLWYDEGEERNRGNFPPRFSGRQFPNYSSELNVNALELEDSALYLCATPARPQGRTEAFFGQGTRLTVV.

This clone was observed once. CDR3 protein: CASRMTGSSYEQYF. For the CDR3, the DNA is TGTGCCAGTAGGATGACAGGGAGCTCCTACGAGCAGTACTTC. The chain employs TRBV19 and TRBJ2-7; TRBD1 matches 7 bases. This CDR3 has 14 amino acids. Looked up from germline, CDR1 is LNHDA and CDR2 is SQIVND (reference sequence). V dropped 6 bases and J dropped 0; count of bases not matched to a gene: 5.

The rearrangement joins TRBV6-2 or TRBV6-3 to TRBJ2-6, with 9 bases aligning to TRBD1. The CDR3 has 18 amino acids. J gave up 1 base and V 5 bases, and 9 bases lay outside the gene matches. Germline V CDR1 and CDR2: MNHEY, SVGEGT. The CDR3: CASSPTGGLASGANVLTF. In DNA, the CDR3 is TGTGCCAGCAGTCCGACAGGGGGGCTGGCGTCTGGGGCCAACGTCCTGACTTTC.

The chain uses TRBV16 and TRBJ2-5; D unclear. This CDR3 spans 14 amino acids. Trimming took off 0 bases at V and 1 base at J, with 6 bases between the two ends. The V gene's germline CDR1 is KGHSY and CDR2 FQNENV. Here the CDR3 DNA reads TGTGCCAGCAGCCAATCCAACAGCCAAGAGACCCAGTACTTC. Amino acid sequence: CASSQSNSQETQYF. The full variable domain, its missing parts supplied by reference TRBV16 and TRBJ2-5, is GEEVAQTPKHLVRGEGQKAKLYCAPIKGHSYVFWYQQVLKNEFKFLISFQNENVFDETGMPKERFSAKCLPNSPCSLEIQATKLEDSAVYFCASSQSNSQETQYFGPGTRLLVL.

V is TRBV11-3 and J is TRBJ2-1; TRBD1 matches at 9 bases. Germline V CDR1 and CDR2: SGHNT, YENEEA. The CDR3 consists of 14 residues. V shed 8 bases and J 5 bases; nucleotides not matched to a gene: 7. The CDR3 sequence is CASLTGGLNNEQFF. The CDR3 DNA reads TGTGCCAGCCTGACAGGGGGATTAAACAATGAGCAGTTCTTC.

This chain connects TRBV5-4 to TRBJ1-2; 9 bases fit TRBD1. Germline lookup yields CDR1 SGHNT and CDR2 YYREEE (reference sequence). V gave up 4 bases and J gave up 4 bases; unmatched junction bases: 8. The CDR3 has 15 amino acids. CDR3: CASSGTGQGSYGYTF. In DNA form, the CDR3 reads TGTGCCAGCAGCGGGACGGGACAGGGTAGCTATGGCTACACCTTC.

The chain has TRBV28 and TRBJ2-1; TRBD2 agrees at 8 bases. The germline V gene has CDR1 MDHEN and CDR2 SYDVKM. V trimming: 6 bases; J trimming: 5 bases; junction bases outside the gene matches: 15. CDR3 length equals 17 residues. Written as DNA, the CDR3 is TGTGCCAGCAGCACCTCGGCGCTAGCGGGCTCTAACAATGAGCAGTTCTTC. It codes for CASSTSALAGSNNEQFF. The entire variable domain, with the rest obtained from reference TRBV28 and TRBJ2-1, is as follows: DVKVTQSSRYLVKRTGEKVFLECVQDMDHENMFWYRQDPGLGLRLIYFSYDVKMKEKGDIPEGYSVSREKKERFSLILESASTNQTSMYLCASSTSALAGSNNEQFFGPGTRLTVL.

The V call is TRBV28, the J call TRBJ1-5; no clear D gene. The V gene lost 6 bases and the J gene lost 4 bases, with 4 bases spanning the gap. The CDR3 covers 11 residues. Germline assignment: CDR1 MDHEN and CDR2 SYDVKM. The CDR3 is CASSPNQPQHF. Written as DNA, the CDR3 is TGTGCCAGCAGCCCGAATCAGCCCCAGCATTTT.

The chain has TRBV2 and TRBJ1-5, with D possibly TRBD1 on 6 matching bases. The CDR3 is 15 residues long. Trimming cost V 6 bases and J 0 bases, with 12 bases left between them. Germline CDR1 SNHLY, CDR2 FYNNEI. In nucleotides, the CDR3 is TGTGCCAGCAGGAGGGGGATCAATAGCAATCAGCCCCAGCATTTT. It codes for CASRRGINSNQPQHF.

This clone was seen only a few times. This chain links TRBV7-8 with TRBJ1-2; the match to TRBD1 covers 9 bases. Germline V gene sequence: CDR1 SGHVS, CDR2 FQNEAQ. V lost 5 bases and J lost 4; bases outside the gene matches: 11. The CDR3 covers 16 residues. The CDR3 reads CASSLQRTGASYGYTF. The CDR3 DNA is TGTGCCAGCAGCCTCCAAAGGACAGGGGCAAGCTATGGCTACACCTTC.